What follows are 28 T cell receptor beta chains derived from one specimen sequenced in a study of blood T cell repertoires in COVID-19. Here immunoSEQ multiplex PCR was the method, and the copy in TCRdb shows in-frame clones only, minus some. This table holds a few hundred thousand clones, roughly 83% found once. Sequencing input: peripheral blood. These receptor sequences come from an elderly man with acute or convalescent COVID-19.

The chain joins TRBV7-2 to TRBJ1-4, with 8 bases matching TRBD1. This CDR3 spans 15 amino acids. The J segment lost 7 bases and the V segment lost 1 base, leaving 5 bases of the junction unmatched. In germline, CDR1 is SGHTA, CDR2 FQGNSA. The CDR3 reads CASSLGQGIGEKLFF. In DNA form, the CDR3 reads TGTGCCAGCAGCTTAGGACAGGGGATCGGTGAAAAACTGTTTTTT.

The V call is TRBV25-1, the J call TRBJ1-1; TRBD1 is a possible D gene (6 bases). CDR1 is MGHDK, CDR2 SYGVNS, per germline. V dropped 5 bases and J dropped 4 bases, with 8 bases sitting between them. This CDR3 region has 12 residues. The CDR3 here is CASSPGVTEAFF. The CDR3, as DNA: TGTGCCAGCAGTCCAGGGGTCACTGAAGCTTTCTTT.

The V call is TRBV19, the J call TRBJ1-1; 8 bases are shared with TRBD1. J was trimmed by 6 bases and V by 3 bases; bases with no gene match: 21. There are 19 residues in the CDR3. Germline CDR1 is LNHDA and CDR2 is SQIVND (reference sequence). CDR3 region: CASSIALGGQGARTAEAFF. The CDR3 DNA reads TGTGCCAGTAGTATCGCCTTGGGAGGCCAGGGGGCTAGAACGGCTGAAGCTTTCTTT. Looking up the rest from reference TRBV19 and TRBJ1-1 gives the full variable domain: DGGITQSPKYLFRKEGQNVTLSCEQNLNHDAMYWYRQDPGQGLRLIYYSQIVNDFQKGDIAEGYSVSREKKESFPLTVTSAQKNPTAFYLCASSIALGGQGARTAEAFFGQGTRLTVV.

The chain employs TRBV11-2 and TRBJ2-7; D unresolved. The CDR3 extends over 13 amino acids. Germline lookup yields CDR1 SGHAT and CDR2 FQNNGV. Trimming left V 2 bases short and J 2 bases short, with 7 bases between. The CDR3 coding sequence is TGTGCCAGCAGCTTACAGATGACCTACGAGCAGTACTTC. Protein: CASSLQMTYEQYF.

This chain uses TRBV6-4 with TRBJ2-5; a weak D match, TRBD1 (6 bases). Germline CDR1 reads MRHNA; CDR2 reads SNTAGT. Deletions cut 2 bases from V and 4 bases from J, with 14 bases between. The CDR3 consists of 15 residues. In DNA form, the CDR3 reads TGTGCCAGCAGTGACGAACAGGGCTGGGGAGAGACCCAGTACTTC. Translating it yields CASSDEQGWGETQYF.

This chain's CDR3 is CASSVGATRPYNEQFF. The CDR3 DNA follows: TGTGCCAGCAGCGTAGGGGCTACTCGGCCCTACAATGAGCAGTTCTTC. The rearrangement joins TRBV9 to TRBJ2-1; D not certain. This CDR3 region has 16 residues. V was cut by 0 bases and J by 2 bases, with 12 bases left in between. Germline CDR1 reads SGDLS; CDR2 reads YYNGEE. Complete variable domain (other parts from reference TRBV9 and TRBJ2-1): DSGVTQTPKHLITATGQRVTLRCSPRSGDLSVYWYQQSLDQGLQFLIQYYNGEERAKGNILERFSAQQFPDLHSELNLSSLELGDSALYFCASSVGATRPYNEQFFGPGTRLTVL.

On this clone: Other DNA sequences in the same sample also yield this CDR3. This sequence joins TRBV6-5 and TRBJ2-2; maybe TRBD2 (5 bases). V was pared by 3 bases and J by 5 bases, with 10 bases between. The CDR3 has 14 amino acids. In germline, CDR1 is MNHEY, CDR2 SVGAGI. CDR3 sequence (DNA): TGTGCCAGCAGTTATTTCGAGGGTACCGGGGAGCTGTTTTTT. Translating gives CASSYFEGTGELFF.

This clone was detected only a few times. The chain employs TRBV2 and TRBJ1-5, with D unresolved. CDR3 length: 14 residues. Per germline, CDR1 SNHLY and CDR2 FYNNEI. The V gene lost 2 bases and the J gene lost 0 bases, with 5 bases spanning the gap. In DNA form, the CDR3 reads TGTGCCAGCAGTGAATGGCTTAGCAATCAGCCCCAGCATTTT. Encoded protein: CASSEWLSNQPQHF.

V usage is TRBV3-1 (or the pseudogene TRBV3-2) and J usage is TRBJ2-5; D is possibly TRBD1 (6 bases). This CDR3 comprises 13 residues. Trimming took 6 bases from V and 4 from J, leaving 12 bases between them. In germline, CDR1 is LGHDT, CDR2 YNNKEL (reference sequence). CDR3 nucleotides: TGTGCCAGCAGACTAGAAGGGGGAGAGACCCAGTACTTC. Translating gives CASRLEGGETQYF.

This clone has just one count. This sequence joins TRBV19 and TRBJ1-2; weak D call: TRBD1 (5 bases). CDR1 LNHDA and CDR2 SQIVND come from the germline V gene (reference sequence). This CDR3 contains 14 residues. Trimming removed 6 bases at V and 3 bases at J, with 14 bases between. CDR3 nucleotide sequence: TGTGCCAGTAGCCCCTCGGGGGGATACTATGGCTACACCTTC. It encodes CASSPSGGYYGYTF. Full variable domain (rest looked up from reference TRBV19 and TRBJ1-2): DGGITQSPKYLFRKEGQNVTLSCEQNLNHDAMYWYRQDPGQGLRLIYYSQIVNDFQKGDIAEGYSVSREKKESFPLTVTSAQKNPTAFYLCASSPSGGYYGYTFGSGTRLTVV.

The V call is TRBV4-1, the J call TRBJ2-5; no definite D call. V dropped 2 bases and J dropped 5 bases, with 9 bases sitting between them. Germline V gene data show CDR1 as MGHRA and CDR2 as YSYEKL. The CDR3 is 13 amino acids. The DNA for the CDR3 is TGCGCCAGCAGCCAATATGGAGCGGAGACCCAGTACTTC. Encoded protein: CASSQYGAETQYF.

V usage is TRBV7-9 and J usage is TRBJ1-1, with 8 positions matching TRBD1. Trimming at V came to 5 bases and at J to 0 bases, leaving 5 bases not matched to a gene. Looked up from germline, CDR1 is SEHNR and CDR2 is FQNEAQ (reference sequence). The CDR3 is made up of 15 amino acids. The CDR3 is CASSQDRAMNTEAFF. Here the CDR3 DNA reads TGTGCCAGCAGCCAGGACAGGGCGATGAACACTGAAGCTTTCTTT.

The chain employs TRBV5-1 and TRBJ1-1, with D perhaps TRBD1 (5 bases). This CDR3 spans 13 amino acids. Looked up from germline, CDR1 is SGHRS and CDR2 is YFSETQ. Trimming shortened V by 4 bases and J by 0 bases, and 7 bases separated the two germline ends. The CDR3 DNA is TGCGCCAGCAGCCGACAGATGAACACTGAAGCTTTCTTT. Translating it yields CASSRQMNTEAFF.

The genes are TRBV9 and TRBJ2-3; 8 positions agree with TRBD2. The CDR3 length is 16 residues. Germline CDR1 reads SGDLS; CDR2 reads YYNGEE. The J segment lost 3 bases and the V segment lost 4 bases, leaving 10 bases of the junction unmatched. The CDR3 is CASSRRGDQGTDTQYF. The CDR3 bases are TGTGCCAGCAGCAGGCGGGGGGATCAGGGAACAGATACGCAGTATTTT. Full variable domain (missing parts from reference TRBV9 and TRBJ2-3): DSGVTQTPKHLITATGQRVTLRCSPRSGDLSVYWYQQSLDQGLQFLIQYYNGEERAKGNILERFSAQQFPDLHSELNLSSLELGDSALYFCASSRRGDQGTDTQYFGPGTRLTVL.

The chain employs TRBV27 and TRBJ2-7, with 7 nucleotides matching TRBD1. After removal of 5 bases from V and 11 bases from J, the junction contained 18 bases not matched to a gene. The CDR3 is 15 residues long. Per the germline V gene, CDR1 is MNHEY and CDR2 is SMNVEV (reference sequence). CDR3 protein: CASSLDRPSLSVEYF. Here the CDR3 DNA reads TGTGCCAGCAGTCTGGACAGGCCCTCCCTGTCGGTGGAGTACTTC.

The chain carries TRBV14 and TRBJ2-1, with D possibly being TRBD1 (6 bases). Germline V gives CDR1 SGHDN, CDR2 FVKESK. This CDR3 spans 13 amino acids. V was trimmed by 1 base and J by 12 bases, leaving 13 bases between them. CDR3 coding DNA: TGTGCCAGCAGCCAAGTAACAGGGTTTGGGCAGTTCTTC. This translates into CASSQVTGFGQFF.

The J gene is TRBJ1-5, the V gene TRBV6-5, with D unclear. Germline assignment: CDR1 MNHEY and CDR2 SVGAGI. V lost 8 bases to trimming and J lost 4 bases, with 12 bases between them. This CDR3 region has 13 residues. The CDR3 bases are TGTGCCAGCTCCTTCGGGAGAAATCAGCCCCAGCATTTT. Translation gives CASSFGRNQPQHF.

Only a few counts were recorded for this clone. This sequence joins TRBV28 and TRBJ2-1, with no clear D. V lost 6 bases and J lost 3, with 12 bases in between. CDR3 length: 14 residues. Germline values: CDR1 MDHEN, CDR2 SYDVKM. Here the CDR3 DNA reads TGTGCCAGCAGCCCCCAGAGGAACTACAATGAGCAGTTCTTC. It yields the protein CASSPQRNYNEQFF.

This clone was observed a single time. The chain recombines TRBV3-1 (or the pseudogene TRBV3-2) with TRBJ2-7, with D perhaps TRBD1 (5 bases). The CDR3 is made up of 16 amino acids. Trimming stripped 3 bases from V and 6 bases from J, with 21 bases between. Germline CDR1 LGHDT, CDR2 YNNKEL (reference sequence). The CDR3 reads CASSHYLLLQGSEQYF. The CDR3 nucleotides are TGTGCCAGCAGCCACTACCTCCTCCTCCAGGGAAGCGAGCAGTACTTC.

The DNA for the CDR3 is TGTGCCAGCAGCTTAGATGGGACAGGGGTAGATACGCAGTATTTT. It yields the protein CASSLDGTGVDTQYF. The chain is built from TRBV7-9 and TRBJ2-3; TRBD1 matches 10 bases. The V gene's germline CDR1 is SEHNR and CDR2 FQNEAQ (reference sequence). The V and J ends lost 1 base and 5 bases, in that order; junction bases with no gene match: 3. The CDR3 is 15 residues long.

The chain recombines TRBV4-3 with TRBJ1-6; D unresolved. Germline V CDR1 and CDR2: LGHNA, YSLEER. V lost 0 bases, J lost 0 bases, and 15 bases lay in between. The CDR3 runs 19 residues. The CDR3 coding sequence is TGCGCCAGCAGCCAAGAACCCGCGGGGAAAAGCTCCTATAATTCACCCCTCCACTTT. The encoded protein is CASSQEPAGKSSYNSPLHF.

CDR3 sequence (DNA): TGTGCCAGCAGTCCTCAGGGTATAGCTGGAAACACCATATATTTT. As protein: CASSPQGIAGNTIYF. The chain joins TRBV6-5 to TRBJ1-3; maybe TRBD1 (5 bases). Trimming pared 5 bases from V and 2 bases from J, leaving 13 bases between. This CDR3 contains 15 residues. CDR1 MNHEY and CDR2 SVGAGI come from the germline V gene.

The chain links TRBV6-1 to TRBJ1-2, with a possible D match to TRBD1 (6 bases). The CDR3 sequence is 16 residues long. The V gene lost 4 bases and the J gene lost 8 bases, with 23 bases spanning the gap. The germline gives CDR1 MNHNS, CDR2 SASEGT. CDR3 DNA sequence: TGTGCCAGCAGTGGGCAAATCGTTACAGGGTTTCGGGGCTACACCTTC. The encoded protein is CASSGQIVTGFRGYTF.

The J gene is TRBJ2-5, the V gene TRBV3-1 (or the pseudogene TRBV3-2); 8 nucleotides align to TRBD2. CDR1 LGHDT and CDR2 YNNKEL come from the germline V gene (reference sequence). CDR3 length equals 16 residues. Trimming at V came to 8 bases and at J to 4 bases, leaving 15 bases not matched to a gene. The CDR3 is CASQTHTAGEGETQYF. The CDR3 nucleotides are TGTGCCAGCCAGACTCATACAGCGGGGGAGGGAGAGACCCAGTACTTC.

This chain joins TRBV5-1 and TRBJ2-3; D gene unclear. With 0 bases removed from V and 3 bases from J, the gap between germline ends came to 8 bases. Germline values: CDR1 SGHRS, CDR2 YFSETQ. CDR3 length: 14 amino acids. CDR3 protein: CASSLEWRTDTQYF. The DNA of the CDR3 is TGCGCCAGCAGCTTGGAGTGGAGAACAGATACGCAGTATTTT. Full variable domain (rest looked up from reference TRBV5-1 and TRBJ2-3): KAGVTQTPRYLIKTRGQQVTLSCSPISGHRSVSWYQQTPGQGLQFLFEYFSETQRNKGNFPGRFSGRQFSNSRSEMNVSTLELGDSALYLCASSLEWRTDTQYFGPGTRLTVL.

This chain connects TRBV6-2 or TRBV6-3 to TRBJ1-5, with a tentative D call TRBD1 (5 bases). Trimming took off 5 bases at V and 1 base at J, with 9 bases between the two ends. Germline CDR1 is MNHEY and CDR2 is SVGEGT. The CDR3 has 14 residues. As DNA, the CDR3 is TGTGCCAGCAGTCTCAGGGTGAGCAATCAGCCCCAGCATTTT. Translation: CASSLRVSNQPQHF.

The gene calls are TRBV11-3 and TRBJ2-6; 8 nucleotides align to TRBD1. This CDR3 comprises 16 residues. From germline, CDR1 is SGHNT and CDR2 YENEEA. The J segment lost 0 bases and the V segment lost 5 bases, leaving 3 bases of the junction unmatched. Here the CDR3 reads CASSPGGSSGANVLTF. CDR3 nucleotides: TGTGCCAGCAGCCCAGGGGGCTCCTCTGGGGCCAACGTCCTGACTTTC.

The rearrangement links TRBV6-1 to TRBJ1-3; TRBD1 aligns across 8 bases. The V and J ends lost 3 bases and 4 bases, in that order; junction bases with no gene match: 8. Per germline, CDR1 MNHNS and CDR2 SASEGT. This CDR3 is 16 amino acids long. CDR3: CASSERQGARGNTIYF. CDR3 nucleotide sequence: TGTGCCAGCAGTGAGCGGCAGGGGGCTCGAGGAAACACCATATATTTT.